The entry that follows covers one T cell receptor beta chain sequence. This clone was recorded only once. What antigen it recognizes has not been identified. No quality values exist for individual bases; no much larger clone is one base distant. One collaborating source in Seattle enrolled patients while the patients were actively infected and followed the patients over time throughout the course of disease. Collaborating institutions collected whole blood in K2EDTA tubes following their own protocols. Collaborator samples were shipped for TCRbeta analysis as frozen whole blood, isolated PBMCs, or DNA extracted from either sample type. TCRbeta CDR3 regions were amplified from genomic DNA by means of the immunoSEQ Assay, a bias-controlled multiplex PCR. In the source study's methods: The number of nucleated cells in each sample was estimated by amplification of reference gene primers within the assay. To quantify the absolute abundance of each unique TCRbeta CDR3 rearrangement, sequence reads were collapsed and filtered. Productive Simpson clonality was computed per sample as the square root of Simpson's diversity index over productive rearrangements. TCRdb took this table from immuneACCESS and kept in-frame rearrangements with V and J called. Such tables lack part of the clones; where checked against another copy, unresolved V genes explain under half of the gap, and the rest is unexplained. That table supplies the V and J calls and clone size; D and trimming were determined from the DNA. Recorded for this sample are 300,000 to 400,000 clones; roughly 89% of them occurred a single time. Of the sample, more than 7.5% falls within the top ten clones.

This sample was included in a study of blood T cell repertoires in COVID-19 (dated by TCRdb to 2018 to 2021). Some background on the complete study: Samples from collaborators originated in the United States, Italy and Spain and spanned both the acute and convalescent phases of COVID-19. The prospective study material was composed of cDNA or gDNA derived from T cells, B-cell-depleted T cells, or PBMCs. Deeply sampled blood TCRbeta repertoires from subjects exposed to, actively infected with, or recovered from COVID-19 were included in the dataset. The repertoires were released in a freely available public database intended as a resource for research on the immune response to SARS-CoV-2. Samples were obtained from the ongoing ImmuneRACE study (first 160 participants) and from some 1,300 subjects provided by 6 global collaborators. The sample metadata nearly always contained a de-identified subject ID, COVID-19 status, age in years and sex. Where available, HLA class I and class II types were taken from metadata supplied by the sample provider and were not determined by assay-based typing.

Overall study results and their limits: How much clinical and demographic metadata was included differed by source and by participant, and the metadata was provided uncurated.

The CDR3 contains 15 residues, cysteine and phenylalanine counted. Of all the DNA, just the CDR3 is kept, 45 bases in frame from base 1. Sequences LGHNA (CDR1) and YNFKEQ (CDR2) are obtained from the germline V gene. V loses 4 bases at its end and J loses 9 bases; junction bases beyond the gene matches: 8. The source is a man aged 25-45 years with COVID-19, enrolled during active disease. The rearrangement combines TRBV4-2 with TRBJ2-4; 11 bases in the junction line up with TRBD2. The material sequenced was peripheral blood. The CDR3 is CASSRKTSGDSIQYF. The bases are TGTGCCAGCAGCCGCAAGACTAGCGGGGACAGCATTCAGTACTTC.